A single sample gave rise to the 21 T cell receptor beta chains below, sequenced in a study of a mutant IDH1 vaccine in newly diagnosed glioma (dated by TCRdb to the early 2020s). The sample's time point label, in plain terms: week 23, last vaccination. Each vaccine dose, consisting of 300 ug of a 20-mer mutant IDH1 peptide in Montanide, was administered subcutaneously with topical imiquimod. Libraries were constructed by the immunoSEQ multiplex PCR assay. The immuneACCESS repertoire file appears here via TCRdb, limited to in-frame rearrangements. These files lack a portion of the clones; in checked studies, under half of the deficit traces to unresolved V genes, and the cause of the others is not known. The table for this sample lists almost 85,000 clones; over 75% of them were counted only once. The top ten clonotypes cover about 2.2% of the sample. The antigens of these receptors remain unknown.

The specimen was PBMCs, collected from a glioma patient whose treatment included an IDH1 peptide vaccine. The receptor source for this set is a man aged 25-45 years with glioma. Some clones in this sample may be carry-over from other donors' samples.

The chain uses TRBV11-2 and TRBJ1-1; D remains unclear. The CDR3 is 12 amino acids. The ends were cut back, 5 bases at V and 6 bases at J, with 10 bases in the middle. Looked up from germline, CDR1 is SGHAT and CDR2 is FQNNGV. CDR3 DNA sequence: TGTGCCAGCAGCACCGGGAAGGCTGAAGCTTTCTTT. Protein product: CASSTGKAEAFF.

J is TRBJ2-6 and V is TRBV9; perhaps TRBD2 as D (5 bases). V dropped 3 bases and J dropped 0 bases, with 10 bases sitting between them. Germline V CDR1 and CDR2: SGDLS, YYNGEE. The CDR3 runs 16 residues. In DNA form, the CDR3 reads TGTGCCAGCAGCGCAGGAGGAAGCTCTGGGGCCAACGTCCTGACTTTC. Translated, it gives CASSAGGSSGANVLTF.

This clone appeared a few times. The V call is TRBV11-2, the J call TRBJ2-1, with 8 bases identical to TRBD1. CDR3 length: 16 amino acids. Losses at the gene ends were 4 bases for V and 2 bases for J; bases not matched to a gene: 7. CDR1 is SGHAT and CDR2 is FQNNGV in the germline V gene. CDR3 sequence: CASSSRTGSTYNEQFF. The CDR3 DNA reads TGTGCCAGCAGCTCCCGGACAGGGAGTACCTACAATGAGCAGTTCTTC.

The chain recombines TRBV28 with TRBJ2-7; 7 positions agree with TRBD1. Trimming at V came to 7 bases and at J to 11 bases, leaving 14 bases not matched to a gene. Germline lookup yields CDR1 MDHEN and CDR2 SYDVKM. The CDR3 spans 13 residues. This CDR3 reads CASNSHDRDREYF. The CDR3 nucleotides are TGTGCCAGCAATTCCCATGACCGGGACAGAGAGTACTTC.

The rearrangement joins TRBV5-1 to TRBJ1-1; 7 positions match TRBD1. Germline CDR1 reads SGHRS; CDR2 reads YFSETQ. This CDR3 comprises 13 residues. Trimming removed 9 bases from V and 4 bases from J; junction bases left unmatched: 9. Here the CDR3 DNA reads TGCGCCACCAGGGACAGTTCCTCCACTGAAGCTTTCTTT. Protein product: CATRDSSSTEAFF.

The genes are TRBV5-1 and TRBJ2-3; 11 nucleotides agree with TRBD1. Germline V gene data show CDR1 as SGHRS and CDR2 as YFSETQ. The trim removed 3 bases at V and 4 bases at J, leaving 7 bases unmatched. This CDR3 has 16 amino acids. The CDR3 sequence: CASSWVRDRGSDTQYF. The CDR3 region has the DNA TGCGCCAGCAGCTGGGTCCGGGACAGGGGGTCAGATACGCAGTATTTT.

This chain uses TRBV28 with TRBJ2-5; tentatively, D is TRBD2 (6 bases). TRBJ2-7 matches the DNA end more closely, so the J call is doubtful. The CDR3 totals 15 residues. Germline values: CDR1 MDHEN, CDR2 SYDVKM. CDR3 sequence: CASSYIGQGGYEQYF. CDR3 DNA sequence: TGTGCCAGCAGTTATATAGGGCAGGGAGGTTACGAGCAGTACTTC.

V and J are TRBV9 and TRBJ2-2; possibly TRBD1 for D (6 bases). Germline V gene lookup returns CDR1 SGDLS and CDR2 YYNGEE. The CDR3 sequence is 15 residues long. Deletions cut 3 bases from V and 5 bases from J, with 14 bases between. The CDR3 loop is CASSAPARGTGELFF. CDR3 coding DNA: TGTGCCAGCAGCGCACCGGCCAGGGGTACCGGGGAGCTGTTTTTT.

The rearrangement links TRBV2 to TRBJ1-5; D remains unclear. The germline V gene encodes CDR1 SNHLY and CDR2 FYNNEI. The germline V and J ends were trimmed by 6 bases and 0 bases, with 12 bases remaining between them. The CDR3 runs 15 residues. CDR3 in amino acids: CASRINSYSNQPQHF. DNA for the CDR3: TGTGCCAGCAGGATAAACAGCTATAGCAATCAGCCCCAGCATTTT.

The chain couples TRBV2 to TRBJ1-5; D gene unclear. Germline-derived CDR1 and CDR2 are SNHLY and FYNNEI. CDR3 length: 14 amino acids. Between the trimmed V and J ends, which lost 6 bases and 5 bases, there was a span of 14 bases. The CDR3 region is CASRAPGEDQPQHF. DNA for the CDR3: TGTGCCAGCAGGGCCCCGGGTGAGGATCAGCCCCAGCATTTT. The entire variable domain, with the rest obtained from reference TRBV2 and TRBJ1-5, is as follows: EPEVTQTPSHQVTQMGQEVILRCVPISNHLYFYWYRQILGQKVEFLVSFYNNEISEKSEIFDDQFSVERPDGSNFTLKIRSTKLEDSAMYFCASRAPGEDQPQHFGDGTRLSIL.

The chain couples TRBV7-9 to TRBJ1-2; TRBD1 is a possible D gene (5 bases). Germline V lookup: CDR1 SEHNR, CDR2 FQNEAQ (reference sequence). V was clipped by 8 bases and J by 7 bases, with 23 bases between them. The CDR3 totals 15 residues. The CDR3 region has the DNA TGTGCCAGCCGGGACGAGGGGTCGGGTATAGCTGGCTACACCTTC. Protein product: CASRDEGSGIAGYTF.

This clone has only a few counts. The rearrangement joins TRBV28 to TRBJ1-3; unclear D gene. V shed 6 bases and J shed 0 bases, with 6 bases lying between them. The CDR3 totals 13 residues. Germline V gene sequence: CDR1 MDHEN, CDR2 SYDVKM. CDR3 loop: CASRHSSGNTIYF. CDR3 DNA: TGTGCCAGCAGGCATAGCTCTGGAAACACCATATATTTT. Drawing the rest from reference TRBV28 and TRBJ1-3, the complete variable domain is DVKVTQSSRYLVKRTGEKVFLECVQDMDHENMFWYRQDPGLGLRLIYFSYDVKMKEKGDIPEGYSVSREKKERFSLILESASTNQTSMYLCASRHSSGNTIYFGEGSWLTVV.

The genes are TRBV9 and TRBJ2-7, with a weak D call TRBD2 (6 bases). This CDR3 spans 16 amino acids. The V gene's germline CDR1 is SGDLS and CDR2 YYNGEE. Between the trimmed V and J ends, which lost 3 bases and 2 bases, there was a span of 18 bases. CDR3 sequence reads: CASSARGGVRTYEQYF. In DNA, the CDR3 is TGTGCCAGCAGCGCCAGAGGAGGGGTTCGGACCTACGAGCAGTACTTC.

CDR3 bases: TGTGCCAGCAGATCCTACCGACAGGCTAATAATGAAAAACTGTTTTTT. Protein sequence: CASRSYRQANNEKLFF. J is TRBJ1-4 and V is TRBV5-6; TRBD1 is a possible D gene (6 bases). This CDR3 is 16 amino acids long. Germline V gene lookup returns CDR1 SGHDT and CDR2 YYEEEE. V was shortened by 5 bases and J by 4 bases, with 18 bases between the two germline ends.

The V call is TRBV19, the J call TRBJ1-2, with D maybe TRBD1 (6 bases). Trimming took off 7 bases at V and 4 bases at J, with 13 bases between the two ends. This CDR3 is built from 13 residues. Germline loops: CDR1 LNHDA, CDR2 SQIVND (reference sequence). The CDR3 reads CASNVGQIYGYTF. CDR3 sequence (DNA): TGTGCCAGTAACGTCGGACAGATCTATGGCTACACCTTC.

V is TRBV30 and J is TRBJ1-6; TRBD1 might be the D (5 bases). The CDR3 runs to 15 residues. V lost 0 bases to trimming and J lost 8 bases, with 14 bases between them. From germline, CDR1 is GTSNPN and CDR2 SVGIG (reference sequence). CDR3 loop: CAWSVGGTRYSPLHF. CDR3 nucleotide sequence: TGTGCCTGGAGTGTTGGGGGGACCAGGTATTCACCCCTCCACTTT.

This clone was observed a handful of times. The chain recombines TRBV2 with TRBJ1-2; perhaps TRBD1 as D (5 bases). V lost 4 bases, J lost 3 bases, and 6 bases lay in between. This CDR3 spans 12 amino acids. In germline, CDR1 is SNHLY, CDR2 FYNNEI. The CDR3, as DNA: TGTGCCAGCAGTGCCAGGGACTATGGCTACACCTTC. It yields the protein CASSARDYGYTF.

The DNA for the CDR3 is TGTGCCTGGAGTGTACCCAGGGAGGGCGCAGATACGCAGTATTTT. Translation gives CAWSVPREGADTQYF. This chain connects TRBV30 to TRBJ2-3; 7 bases fit TRBD2. V was clipped by 0 bases and J by 4 bases; unmatched bases: 7. The germline V gene has CDR1 GTSNPN and CDR2 SVGIG (reference sequence). The CDR3 loop spans 15 amino acids.

V gene TRBV7-2 combines with J gene TRBJ2-4, with D perhaps matching TRBD1 (6 bases). Germline V lookup: CDR1 SGHTA, CDR2 FQGNSA. V lost 5 bases to trimming and J lost 9 bases, with 14 bases between them. The CDR3 consists of 13 residues. CDR3 sequence: CASSTQQGSIQYF. In DNA, the CDR3 is TGTGCCAGCAGCACTCAGCAGGGGAGCATTCAGTACTTC.

The J gene is TRBJ1-1, the V gene TRBV7-6; D unclear. Trimming shortened V by 1 base and J by 4 bases, and 10 bases separated the two germline ends. The germline CDR1 and CDR2 sequences are SGHVS and FNYEAQ. The CDR3 loop spans 14 amino acids. For the CDR3, the DNA is TGTGCCAGCAGCTTAGGAGGCGTGGGCACTGAAGCTTTCTTT. Translating it yields CASSLGGVGTEAFF.

V gene TRBV9 combines with J gene TRBJ1-1; D perhaps matches TRBD1 (6 bases). This CDR3 is built from 14 residues. V was trimmed by 3 bases and J by 4 bases, leaving 13 bases between them. Germline V gives CDR1 SGDLS, CDR2 YYNGEE. CDR3 sequence: CASSGSVGGTEAFF. The CDR3 DNA is TGTGCCAGCAGCGGTTCAGTAGGGGGCACTGAAGCTTTCTTT. The full variable domain, its missing parts supplied by reference TRBV9 and TRBJ1-1, is DSGVTQTPKHLITATGQRVTLRCSPRSGDLSVYWYQQSLDQGLQFLIQYYNGEERAKGNILERFSAQQFPDLHSELNLSSLELGDSALYFCASSGSVGGTEAFFGQGTRLTVV.